One sample yielded the 17 T cell receptor beta chains listed below, sequenced in a study of vaccination effects on CD4 cells after COVID-19. TCRdb keeps only in-frame clones here, not all; method: immunoSEQ multiplex PCR. The sample has roughly 61,000 clones; more than 80% are singletons. Antigen-specific CD4+ T cells were expanded (with viral peptide pools) by the ViraFEST assay ahead of sequencing. Researchers isolated CD4+ T cells once approximately ten days of culture had elapsed. These TCRs' antigens remain unknown. This specimen was CD4+ T cells from PBMCs cultured with HCoV-229E spike peptides, taken before COVID-19 vaccination. The source is a human donor who received a COVID-19 vaccine.

The rearrangement uses TRBV30 and TRBJ1-4; perhaps TRBD1 as D (5 bases). The CDR3 runs 14 residues. Per the germline V gene, CDR1 is GTSNPN and CDR2 is SVGIG (reference sequence). V was pared by 8 bases and J by 4 bases, with 17 bases between. The CDR3 DNA is TGTGCCGGGACCGAGACGCTACTTAATGAAAAACTGTTTTTT. This sequence encodes CAGTETLLNEKLFF.

This chain joins TRBV6-2 or TRBV6-3 and TRBJ1-6; a possible D gene is TRBD1 (6 bases). V was trimmed by 6 bases and J by 6 bases, leaving 15 bases between them. The germline CDR1 and CDR2 sequences are MNHEY and SVGEGT. The CDR3 runs to 15 residues. The CDR3 sequence: CASSKIQGTNSPLHF. In DNA, the CDR3 is TGTGCCAGCAGCAAGATACAGGGTACTAATTCACCCCTCCACTTT.

Only one count was recorded for this clone. V usage is TRBV27 and J usage is TRBJ2-5, with 9 bases identical to TRBD1. The CDR3 is 15 residues long. Germline lookup yields CDR1 MNHEY and CDR2 SMNVEV (reference sequence). The ends lost 3 bases at V and 2 bases at J; junction bases unmatched: 4. In DNA form, the CDR3 reads TGTGCCAGCAGTTTTAGGACAGGGGTTCAAGAGACCCAGTACTTC. Translating gives CASSFRTGVQETQYF.

The chain couples TRBV6-5 to TRBJ1-4; 8 nucleotides line up with TRBD1. The CDR3 has 15 amino acids. V lost 4 bases to trimming and J lost 3 bases; unmatched junction nucleotides: 4. Germline lookup yields CDR1 MNHEY and CDR2 SVGAGI. The CDR3 region is CASSLTGGSNEKLFF. The CDR3 DNA reads TGTGCCAGCAGTTTAACAGGGGGATCTAATGAAAAACTGTTTTTT.

The genes are TRBV24-1 and TRBJ1-1; D is unclear. Deletions cut 5 bases from V and 6 bases from J, with 12 bases between. The germline V gene has CDR1 KGHDR and CDR2 SFDVKD. There are 13 residues in the CDR3. The CDR3 DNA is TGTGCCACCAGTGGAGGGAATTACGCTGAAGCTTTCTTT. It yields the protein CATSGGNYAEAFF.

This clone has just a few counts. This chain connects TRBV7-3 to TRBJ2-2; D is ambiguous. V was trimmed by 2 bases and J by 1 base, leaving 8 bases between them. CDR3 length equals 15 residues. Germline V gives CDR1 SGHTA, CDR2 FQGTGA. The CDR3 sequence: CASSLFGLNTGELFF. In DNA form, the CDR3 reads TGTGCCAGCAGCTTATTTGGCCTGAACACCGGGGAGCTGTTTTTT. Complete variable domain (other parts from reference TRBV7-3 and TRBJ2-2): GAGVSQTPSNKVTEKGKYVELRCDPISGHTALYWYRQSLGQGPEFLIYFQGTGAADDSGLPNDRFFAVRPEGSVSTLKIQRTERGDSAVYLCASSLFGLNTGELFFGEGSRLTVL.

J is TRBJ1-1 and V is TRBV6-4; D unresolved. The CDR3 has 13 amino acids. Trimming pared 5 bases from V and 8 bases from J, leaving 15 bases between. From germline, CDR1 is MRHNA and CDR2 SNTAGT. In DNA form, the CDR3 reads TGTGCCAGCAGTCAGCAACAATATGGGGAAGCTTTCTTT. Its protein product is CASSQQQYGEAFF.

The chain combines TRBV5-1 with TRBJ1-6; D is possibly TRBD1 (5 bases). This CDR3 has 15 residues. Trimming removed 4 bases at V and 8 bases at J, with 16 bases between. From germline, CDR1 is SGHRS and CDR2 YFSETQ. The CDR3 protein is CASSRTVGGDSPLHF. The CDR3 DNA reads as TGCGCCAGCAGCCGGACGGTTGGGGGTGATTCACCCCTCCACTTT.

J is TRBJ2-3 and V is TRBV6-5; D perhaps matches TRBD1 (5 bases). V lost 4 bases and J lost 2, with 10 bases in between. This CDR3 comprises 14 residues. The V gene's germline CDR1 is MNHEY and CDR2 SVGAGI. The DNA of the CDR3 is TGTGCCAGCAGTTTATCAGGGAACACAGATACGCAGTATTTT. Its protein is CASSLSGNTDTQYF.

The chain is built from TRBV3-1 (or the pseudogene TRBV3-2) and TRBJ2-6; maybe TRBD2 (5 bases). The germline V gene has CDR1 LGHDT and CDR2 YNNKEL (reference sequence). V gave up 1 base and J gave up 0 bases, with 13 bases separating them. This CDR3 is 18 amino acids long. CDR3 amino acids: CASSQGGSGSSGANVLTF. The CDR3 DNA follows: TGTGCCAGCAGCCAAGGGGGATCTGGGAGCTCTGGGGCCAACGTCCTGACTTTC.

This sequence joins TRBV3-1 (or the pseudogene TRBV3-2) and TRBJ1-1; D not resolved. The CDR3 length is 12 residues. CDR1 and CDR2 from the germline V gene are LGHDT and YNNKEL (reference sequence). V lost 0 bases and J lost 7, with 6 bases in between. CDR3 in amino acids: CASSQDGYEAFF. The CDR3 bases are TGTGCCAGCAGCCAAGACGGTTATGAAGCTTTCTTT.

V usage is TRBV18 and J usage is TRBJ2-3; possible D gene TRBD1, 6 bases. V lost 1 base, J lost 5 bases, and 13 bases lay in between. There are 15 residues in the CDR3. The germline V gene encodes CDR1 KGHSH and CDR2 LQKENI. CDR3 bases: TGTGCCAGCTCACCACAGAGGGGGTCTGGAGATACGCAGTATTTT. This encodes CASSPQRGSGDTQYF.

V and J are TRBV12-3 or TRBV12-4 and TRBJ1-3; no clear D. CDR3 length equals 13 residues. Trimming stripped 5 bases from V and 5 bases from J, with 10 bases between. The CDR3 reads CASSRTDRNTIYF. DNA for the CDR3: TGTGCCAGCAGTCGTACTGATAGAAACACCATATATTTT.

The chain joins TRBV12-3 or TRBV12-4 to TRBJ1-1, with 10 bases matching TRBD1. V dropped 6 bases and J dropped 11; count of bases not matched to a gene: 9. This CDR3 region has 13 residues. CDR3 DNA sequence: TGTGCCAGCAGCCCCCGGGACAGGGGCTGGGCTTTCTTT. Translation: CASSPRDRGWAFF.

This clone has a handful of counts. This rearrangement joins TRBV28 to TRBJ1-2; the D is unclear. The CDR3 runs 13 residues. The germline gives CDR1 MDHEN, CDR2 SYDVKM. V lost 2 bases and J lost 4, with 8 bases in between. CDR3 protein: CASSLGRLYGYTF. Written as DNA, the CDR3 is TGTGCCAGCAGTTTAGGACGGCTCTATGGCTACACCTTC.

The chain has TRBV30 and TRBJ1-6; D call uncertain. Germline CDR1 GTSNPN, CDR2 SVGIG (reference sequence). The CDR3 covers 17 residues. The ends were cut back, 0 bases at V and 0 bases at J, with 12 bases in the middle. The CDR3 region has the DNA TGTGCCTGGAGTGTTGGGCAAACGAGCTCCTATAATTCACCCCTCCACTTT. Residues: CAWSVGQTSSYNSPLHF.

The chain joins TRBV6-5 to TRBJ2-3; D possibly corresponds to TRBD1 (6 bases). This CDR3 contains 13 residues. Per germline, CDR1 MNHEY and CDR2 SVGAGI. Trimming removed 6 bases from V and 6 bases from J, with 13 bases in between. CDR3 coding DNA: TGTGCCAGCAGGTCCACAGGGATGGATACGCAGTATTTT. This sequence encodes CASRSTGMDTQYF.